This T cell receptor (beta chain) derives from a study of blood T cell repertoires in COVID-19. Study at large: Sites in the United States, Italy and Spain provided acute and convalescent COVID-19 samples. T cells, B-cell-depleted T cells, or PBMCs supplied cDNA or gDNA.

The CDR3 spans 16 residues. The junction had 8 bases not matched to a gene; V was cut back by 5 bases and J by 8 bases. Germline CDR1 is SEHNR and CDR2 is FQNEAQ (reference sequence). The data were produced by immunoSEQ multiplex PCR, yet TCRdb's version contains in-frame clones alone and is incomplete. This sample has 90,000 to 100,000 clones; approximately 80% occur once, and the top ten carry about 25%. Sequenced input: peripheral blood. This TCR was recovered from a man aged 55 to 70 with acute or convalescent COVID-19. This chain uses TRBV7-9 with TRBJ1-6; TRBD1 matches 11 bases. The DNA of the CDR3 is TGTGCCAGCAGCCCGCGGACAGGGGGCATGGATTCACCCCTCCACTTT. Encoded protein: CASSPRTGGMDSPLHF.